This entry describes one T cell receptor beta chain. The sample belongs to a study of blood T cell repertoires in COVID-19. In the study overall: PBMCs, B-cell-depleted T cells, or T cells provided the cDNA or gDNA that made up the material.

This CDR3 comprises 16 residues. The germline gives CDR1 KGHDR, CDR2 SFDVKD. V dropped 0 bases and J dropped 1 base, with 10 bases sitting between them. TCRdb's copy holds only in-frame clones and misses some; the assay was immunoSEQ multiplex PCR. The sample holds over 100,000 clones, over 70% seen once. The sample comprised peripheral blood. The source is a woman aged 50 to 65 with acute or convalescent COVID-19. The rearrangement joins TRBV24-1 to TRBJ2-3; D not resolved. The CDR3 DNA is TGTGCCACCAGTGATTTGCTCGGCGAGGGCACAGATACGCAGTATTTT. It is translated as CATSDLLGEGTDTQYF.